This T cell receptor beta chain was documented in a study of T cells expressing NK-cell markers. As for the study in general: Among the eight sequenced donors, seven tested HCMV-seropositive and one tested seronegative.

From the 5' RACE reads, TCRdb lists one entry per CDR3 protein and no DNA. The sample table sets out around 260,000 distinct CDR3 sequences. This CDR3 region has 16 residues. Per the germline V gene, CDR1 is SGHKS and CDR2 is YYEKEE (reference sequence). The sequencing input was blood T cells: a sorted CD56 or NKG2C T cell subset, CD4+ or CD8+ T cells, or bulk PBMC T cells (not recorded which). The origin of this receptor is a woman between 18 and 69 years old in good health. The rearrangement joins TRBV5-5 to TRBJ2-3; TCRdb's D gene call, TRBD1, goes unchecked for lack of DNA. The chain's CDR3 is CASSPHTGGSTDTQYF.